What follows are 11 T cell receptor beta chains derived from one specimen sequenced in a study of blood T cell repertoires in COVID-19. The method was immunoSEQ multiplex PCR; TCRdb's version includes in-frame clones alone and lacks a portion of them. The table includes a few hundred thousand clones, roughly 88% detected once. Sequencing used PBMCs or T cells enriched from blood (not recorded which). Source of these receptors: a woman aged 18-29 years who had been exposed to COVID-19.

The chain couples TRBV24-1 to TRBJ1-1; 9 positions agree with TRBD1. The CDR3 runs to 15 residues. V was clipped by 9 bases and J by 1 base; unmatched bases: 8. Germline lookup yields CDR1 KGHDR and CDR2 SFDVKD. CDR3 amino acids: CATGPDRGRNTEAFF. The CDR3 nucleotides read TGTGCCACCGGCCCGGACAGGGGAAGGAACACTGAAGCTTTCTTT.

The chain links TRBV28 to TRBJ1-4; D is perhaps TRBD1 (5 bases). Germline lookup yields CDR1 MDHEN and CDR2 SYDVKM. The CDR3 sequence is 15 residues long. V lost 2 bases and J 8 bases, leaving 15 bases between the germline ends. The CDR3 sequence is CASSLMVQGWEKLFF. In DNA, the CDR3 is TGTGCCAGCAGTTTAATGGTGCAGGGATGGGAAAAACTGTTTTTT.

The rearrangement links TRBV5-1 to TRBJ2-7, with 10 bases fitting TRBD2. The V segment lost 6 bases and the J segment 5 bases; nucleotides outside the gene matches: 14. The CDR3 has 16 amino acids. CDR1 is SGHRS and CDR2 is YFSETQ in the germline V gene. Written as DNA, the CDR3 is TGCGCCAGCACCCTCTCCGGGACTAGCGTCGCCGACGAGCAGTACTTC. This translates into CASTLSGTSVADEQYF.

Only one count was recorded for this clone. The V and J genes are TRBV10-1 and TRBJ1-2; 12 nucleotides align to TRBD1. J was trimmed by 4 bases and V by 5 bases; bases with no gene match: 2. The CDR3 has 14 amino acids. Germline CDR1 and CDR2: WNHNN and SYGVQD (reference sequence). This chain's CDR3 is CASSTGQGAYGYTF. The CDR3 DNA reads TGCGCCAGCAGTACGGGACAGGGGGCCTATGGCTACACCTTC.

The chain employs TRBV5-6 and TRBJ1-5, with 7 bases matching TRBD1. The germline gives CDR1 SGHDT, CDR2 YYEEEE. The V and J ends lost 2 bases and 5 bases, in that order; junction bases with no gene match: 16. The CDR3 extends over 18 amino acids. The CDR3 loop reads CASSLYRDSFRVDQPQHF. Here the CDR3 DNA reads TGTGCCAGCAGCTTATATAGGGACAGTTTTAGAGTCGATCAGCCCCAGCATTTT.

The chain employs TRBV27 and TRBJ2-7; D not certain. Deletions cut 7 bases from V and 7 bases from J, with 11 bases between. This CDR3 contains 11 residues. Germline loops: CDR1 MNHEY, CDR2 SMNVEV (reference sequence). The CDR3 region is CASNLFGEQYF. The CDR3 DNA reads TGTGCCAGCAACCTCTTCGGGGAGCAGTACTTC.

The chain joins TRBV7-2 to TRBJ2-1, with 10 bases fitting TRBD2. V lost 5 bases, J lost 1 base, and 5 bases stayed unmatched. CDR1 and CDR2 (germline): SGHTA, FQGNSA. There are 16 residues in the CDR3. Written as DNA, the CDR3 is TGTGCCAGCAGCGTTAGCGGGGGGATGTCCTACAATGAGCAGTTCTTC. Protein product: CASSVSGGMSYNEQFF.

This clone was counted a single time. The rearrangement joins TRBV7-6 to TRBJ2-5, with no clear D. CDR3 length: 12 residues. Per the germline V gene, CDR1 is SGHVS and CDR2 is FNYEAQ. The germline V and J ends were trimmed by 0 bases and 5 bases, with 4 bases remaining between them. The CDR3 coding sequence is TGTGCCAGCAGCTTAGCTCGGGAGACCCAGTACTTC. This codes for CASSLARETQYF. Combining the CDR3 with reference TRBV7-6 and TRBJ2-5 gives the whole variable domain GAGVSQSPRYKVTKRGQDVALRCDPISGHVSLYWYRQALGQGPEFLTYFNYEAQQDKSGLPNDRFSAERPEGSISTLTIQRTEQRDSAMYRCASSLARETQYFGPGTRLLVL.

The chain couples TRBV18 to TRBJ2-1; 7 nucleotides line up with TRBD1. The CDR3 covers 15 residues. Germline values: CDR1 KGHSH, CDR2 LQKENI. Unmatched junction bases numbered 8, after V lost 3 bases and J lost 6 bases. Here the CDR3 reads CASSPLDRARNEQFF. DNA of the CDR3: TGTGCCAGCTCACCTCTCGACAGGGCGCGCAATGAGCAGTTCTTC.

The chain uses TRBV28 and TRBJ2-1; 9 nucleotides agree with TRBD1. The ends lost 6 bases at V and 6 bases at J; junction bases unmatched: 12. Germline CDR1 is MDHEN and CDR2 is SYDVKM. The CDR3 spans 16 residues. CDR3 residues: CASSLSRDRVGNEQFF. CDR3 DNA: TGTGCCAGCAGCCTTTCCCGGGACAGGGTCGGCAATGAGCAGTTCTTC.

V is TRBV4-1 and J is TRBJ1-4, with D possibly TRBD1 on 5 matching bases. This CDR3 has 15 amino acids. The germline V gene has CDR1 MGHRA and CDR2 YSYEKL. Trimming left V 0 bases short and J 8 bases short, with 13 bases between. The CDR3 sequence is CASSQEQAGPEKLFF. CDR3 in DNA: TGCGCCAGCAGCCAAGAGCAGGCAGGGCCCGAAAAACTGTTTTTT.